These 29 T cell receptor beta chains originate from one sample sequenced in a study of cytomegalovirus exposure and HLA in healthy donors. PCR was performed using 60 Vbeta and 13 Jbeta primers. Some clones are missing from TCRdb's copy, which holds only in-frame ones; the method was immunoSEQ multiplex PCR. The sample has approximately 160,000 clones; around 65% are singletons. Sequenced material: PBMCs. The receptors originated from a woman in her 30s in good health and CMV-seropositive.

This clone has only a few counts. The chain links TRBV28 to TRBJ2-5; 10 bases agree with TRBD2. The J segment lost 3 bases and the V segment lost 6 bases, leaving 4 bases of the junction unmatched. The CDR3 extends over 14 amino acids. Germline V CDR1 and CDR2: MDHEN, SYDVKM. The CDR3 DNA is TGTGCCAGCAGCTTACTAGCGGGGAAAGAGACCCAGTACTTC. It encodes CASSLLAGKETQYF.

This clone has more than one count but fewer than ten. CDR3 in amino acids: CASSLVGPQTGTEAFF. The CDR3 nucleotides are TGTGCCAGCAGCTTGGTAGGGCCACAGACGGGGACTGAAGCTTTCTTT. The chain joins TRBV5-8 to TRBJ1-1; D is uncertain. The V end was cut by 0 bases, the J end by 5 bases, with 17 bases between. Looked up from germline, CDR1 is SGHTS and CDR2 is YDEGEE. The CDR3 runs 16 residues. The full variable domain, in which reference TRBV5-8 and TRBJ1-1 provide the parts outside the CDR3, is EAGVTQSPTHLIKTRGQQATLRCSPISGHTSVYWYQQALGLGLQFLLWYDEGEERNRGNFPPRFSGRQFPNYSSELNVNALELEDSALYLCASSLVGPQTGTEAFFGQGTRLTVV.

This chain joins TRBV5-6 and TRBJ1-6; TRBD1 is a possible D gene (6 bases). The V gene lost 2 bases and the J gene lost 5 bases, with 11 bases spanning the gap. Per germline, CDR1 SGHDT and CDR2 YYEEEE. CDR3 length equals 15 residues. The CDR3 loop reads CASSFIQGNNSPLHF. CDR3 in DNA: TGTGCCAGCAGCTTTATACAGGGAAATAATTCACCCCTCCACTTT.

The rearrangement joins TRBV7-9 to TRBJ2-7, with D perhaps TRBD1 (6 bases). CDR1 and CDR2 (germline): SEHNR, FQNEAQ (reference sequence). V lost 5 bases to trimming and J lost 0 bases, with 20 bases between them. The CDR3 has 17 residues. CDR3 loop: CASSHMITGTNSYEQYF. DNA for the CDR3: TGTGCCAGCAGCCATATGATCACCGGGACAAACTCCTACGAGCAGTACTTC. Complete variable domain (other parts from reference TRBV7-9 and TRBJ2-7): DTGVSQNPRHKITKRGQNVTFRCDPISEHNRLYWYRQTLGQGPEFLTYFQNEAQLEKSRLLSDRFSAERPKGSFSTLEIQRTEQGDSAMYLCASSHMITGTNSYEQYFGPGTRLTVT.

CDR3 bases: TGCGCCAGCAGGAAACAGGGGGCGGGGGCCAAAAACATTCAGTACTTC. Amino acids: CASRKQGAGAKNIQYF. This chain links TRBV10-2 with TRBJ2-4; 9 nucleotides line up with TRBD1. Looked up from germline, CDR1 is WSHSY and CDR2 is SAAADI. The CDR3 runs 16 residues. The V segment lost 6 bases and the J segment 1 base; nucleotides outside the gene matches: 7.

On this clone itself: The germline gene is not matched at one end of the junction; a read error may be the cause. The rearrangement uses TRBV2 and TRBJ2-3, with D possibly TRBD2 on 6 matching bases. CDR1 is SNHLY, CDR2 FYNNEI, per germline. The CDR3 contains 13 residues. The CDR3 sequence: CASSGGPTDMQYF. As DNA, the CDR3 is TGTGCCAGCAGCGGGGGACCCACAGATATGCAGTATTTT. Using reference TRBV2 and TRBJ2-3 for the parts outside the CDR3, the full variable domain is EPEVTQTPSHQVTQMGQEVILRCVPISNHLYFYWYRQILGQKVEFLVSFYNNEISEKSEIFDDQFSVERPDGSNFTLKIRSTKLEDSAMYFCASSGGPTDMQYFGPGTRLTVL.

This clone was recorded a few times. The J gene is TRBJ2-7, the V gene TRBV2; 8 bases align to TRBD1. Per the germline V gene, CDR1 is SNHLY and CDR2 is FYNNEI. The CDR3 loop spans 13 amino acids. Trimming at V came to 7 bases and at J to 3 bases, leaving 5 bases not matched to a gene. In DNA form, the CDR3 reads TGTGCCAGCAAGAAGGGACAGGACTACGAGCAGTACTTC. Its protein is CASKKGQDYEQYF. Complete variable domain (other parts from reference TRBV2 and TRBJ2-7): EPEVTQTPSHQVTQMGQEVILRCVPISNHLYFYWYRQILGQKVEFLVSFYNNEISEKSEIFDDQFSVERPDGSNFTLKIRSTKLEDSAMYFCASKKGQDYEQYFGPGTRLTVT.

The chain is built from TRBV13 and TRBJ1-2; 9 nucleotides line up with TRBD1. This CDR3 is built from 14 residues. Germline values: CDR1 PRHDT, CDR2 FYEKMQ (reference sequence). V lost 5 bases to trimming and J lost 5 bases; unmatched junction nucleotides: 6. The CDR3 DNA sequence: TGTGCCAGCAGCCCCGGACAGGGGACTTATGGCTACACCTTC. It encodes CASSPGQGTYGYTF.

The chain combines TRBV29-1 with TRBJ2-1, with a possible D match to TRBD2 (7 bases). Germline CDR1 reads SQVTM; CDR2 reads ANQGSEA. There are 16 residues in the CDR3. V lost 3 bases to trimming and J lost 1 base, with 16 bases between them. The CDR3, as DNA: TGCAGCGTTGAGGACGGGGGGCCCGGGTCCTACAATGAGCAGTTCTTC. Protein sequence: CSVEDGGPGSYNEQFF.

This clone was picked up one time. This CDR3 is CASSLSAASTDTQYF. The CDR3 nucleotides are TGTGCCAGCAGCTTGTCAGCGGCTAGCACAGATACGCAGTATTTT. J is TRBJ2-3 and V is TRBV7-6, with D tentatively TRBD2 (5 bases). Germline values: CDR1 SGHVS, CDR2 FNYEAQ. The V gene lost 3 bases and the J gene lost 0 bases, with 10 bases spanning the gap. This CDR3 contains 15 residues.

This clone was recorded once. The chain employs TRBV6-1 and TRBJ1-5; D not resolved. The V and J ends lost 3 bases and 4 bases respectively, with 7 bases between them. Germline values: CDR1 MNHNS, CDR2 SASEGT. This CDR3 region has 13 residues. The CDR3 is CASSERVNQPQHF. The CDR3 coding sequence is TGTGCCAGCAGTGAGAGGGTTAATCAGCCCCAGCATTTT.

This clone was observed a few times. The genes are TRBV5-1 and TRBJ2-7, with a tentative D call TRBD2 (6 bases). This CDR3 is built from 14 residues. V lost 0 bases, J lost 3 bases, and 10 bases lay in between. Germline-derived CDR1 and CDR2 are SGHRS and YFSETQ. The CDR3 protein is CASSLGGTVYEQYF. The DNA for the CDR3 is TGCGCCAGCAGCTTGGGCGGGACGGTCTACGAGCAGTACTTC.

V gene TRBV27 combines with J gene TRBJ1-4; 9 nucleotides agree with TRBD1. V shed 6 bases and J 7 bases; nucleotides not matched to a gene: 9. Germline assignment: CDR1 MNHEY and CDR2 SMNVEV (reference sequence). This CDR3 is built from 15 residues. The CDR3 nucleotides are TGTGCCAGCAGACAGACAGGGGGTTGGGGTGAAAAACTGTTTTTT. Translation gives CASRQTGGWGEKLFF.

There are a few counts of this clone. This chain joins TRBV5-1 and TRBJ2-1, with 9 bases matching TRBD2. This CDR3 region has 15 residues. The germline CDR1 and CDR2 sequences are SGHRS and YFSETQ. The junction had 4 bases not matched to a gene; V was cut back by 4 bases and J by 2 bases. The CDR3: CASSVAGEAYNEQFF. The CDR3 coding sequence is TGCGCCAGCAGCGTAGCGGGAGAGGCCTACAATGAGCAGTTCTTC. Full variable domain (remainder filled in from reference TRBV5-1 and TRBJ2-1): KAGVTQTPRYLIKTRGQQVTLSCSPISGHRSVSWYQQTPGQGLQFLFEYFSETQRNKGNFPGRFSGRQFSNSRSEMNVSTLELGDSALYLCASSVAGEAYNEQFFGPGTRLTVL.

As to this clone: Distinct nucleotide sequences in the sample also encode this CDR3. The chain carries TRBV7-9 and TRBJ2-2; D may be TRBD1 (5 bases). This CDR3 comprises 13 residues. V gave up 1 base and J gave up 6 bases, with 6 bases separating them. Germline CDR1 is SEHNR and CDR2 is FQNEAQ (reference sequence). CDR3 amino acids: CASSLVGAGELFF. The CDR3 DNA reads TGTGCCAGCAGCTTAGTAGGGGCCGGGGAGCTGTTTTTT.

The gene calls are TRBV5-1 and TRBJ2-7, with 7 bases identical to TRBD1. Per the germline V gene, CDR1 is SGHRS and CDR2 is YFSETQ. V was pared by 5 bases and J by 2 bases, with 7 bases of the junction left unmatched. The CDR3 covers 14 residues. CDR3 region: CASRRPGGAYEQYF. CDR3 in DNA: TGCGCCAGCAGAAGGCCAGGGGGAGCCTACGAGCAGTACTTC.

The V gene is TRBV19, the J gene TRBJ1-1; no firm D call. Germline lookup yields CDR1 LNHDA and CDR2 SQIVND (reference sequence). This CDR3 comprises 11 residues. V gave up 9 bases and J gave up 8 bases, with 13 bases separating them. DNA of the CDR3: TGTGCCAGCCGGGGAAGAGGGGAAGCTTTCTTT. Its translation: CASRGRGEAFF.

This chain connects TRBV10-2 to TRBJ1-3; 7 nucleotides align to TRBD1. This CDR3 is built from 14 residues. Germline loops: CDR1 WSHSY, CDR2 SAAADI. After removal of 4 bases from V and 2 bases from J, the junction contained 2 bases not matched to a gene. CDR3: CASSGTGAGNTIYF. The CDR3 DNA reads TGCGCCAGCAGTGGTACAGGGGCTGGAAACACCATATATTTT.

The chain carries TRBV27 and TRBJ1-3, with 9 bases matching TRBD1. The CDR3 sequence is 14 residues long. The ends lost 5 bases at V and 5 bases at J; junction bases unmatched: 4. The germline V gene has CDR1 MNHEY and CDR2 SMNVEV (reference sequence). The CDR3 protein is CASSPQGARNTIYF. Written as DNA, the CDR3 is TGTGCCAGCAGTCCACAGGGGGCGAGAAACACCATATATTTT.

V is TRBV27 and J is TRBJ1-5; D perhaps matches TRBD1 (6 bases). The CDR3 totals 15 residues. Trimming pared 6 bases from V and 4 bases from J, leaving 16 bases between. Looked up from germline, CDR1 is MNHEY and CDR2 is SMNVEV (reference sequence). In DNA form, the CDR3 reads TGTGCCAGCAGAACAGGGATAGCGGGGAATCAGCCCCAGCATTTT. This encodes CASRTGIAGNQPQHF.

The chain recombines TRBV28 with TRBJ1-2; 7 positions agree with TRBD1. Germline CDR1 and CDR2: MDHEN and SYDVKM. The CDR3 consists of 15 residues. With 6 bases clipped from V and 0 bases from J, the junction kept 7 bases outside the gene matches. The CDR3 region has the DNA TGTGCCAGCAGCCCCCCCGGGACAGCTAACTATGGCTACACCTTC. Protein product: CASSPPGTANYGYTF.

The rearrangement joins TRBV11-3 to TRBJ2-1, with a weak D call TRBD1 (5 bases). CDR3 length: 13 residues. CDR1 and CDR2 from the germline V gene are SGHNT and YENEEA. V was shortened by 7 bases and J by 8 bases, with 15 bases between the two germline ends. CDR3 in amino acids: CASTYGRGDEQFF. The CDR3, as DNA: TGTGCCAGCACATACGGAAGGGGTGATGAGCAGTTCTTC. Full variable domain (outside the CDR3, taken from reference TRBV11-3 and TRBJ2-1): EAGVVQSPRYKIIEKKQPVAFWCNPISGHNTLYWYLQNLGQGPELLIRYENEEAVDDSQLPKDRFSAERLKGVDSTLKIQPAELGDSAVYLCASTYGRGDEQFFGPGTRLTVL.

The chain recombines TRBV4-1 with TRBJ1-1; D may be TRBD1 (6 bases). This CDR3 is 16 amino acids long. The V gene lost 3 bases and the J gene lost 1 base, with 15 bases spanning the gap. Germline V gene lookup returns CDR1 MGHRA and CDR2 YSYEKL. For the CDR3, the DNA is TGCGCCAGCAGCCACCTCAAGACAGGTTCGAACACTGAAGCTTTCTTT. This gives the protein CASSHLKTGSNTEAFF.

The chain carries TRBV30 and TRBJ2-5, with 10 bases identical to TRBD1. TRBJ2-7 matches the DNA end more closely, so the J call is doubtful. Germline CDR1 reads GTSNPN; CDR2 reads SVGIG (reference sequence). The CDR3 is 13 amino acids. CDR3 in amino acids: CACGDRGWYEQYF. The CDR3 DNA reads TGTGCCTGCGGGGACAGGGGATGGTACGAGCAGTACTTC.

The V and J genes are TRBV6-5 and TRBJ2-1, with a tentative D call TRBD2 (6 bases). V was clipped by 5 bases and J by 6 bases, with 14 bases between them. The CDR3 spans 14 residues. CDR1 MNHEY and CDR2 SVGAGI come from the germline V gene. Here the CDR3 DNA reads TGTGCCAGCAGTGCCGTAGGAGGGTTCAATGAGCAGTTCTTC. Protein product: CASSAVGGFNEQFF.

The rearrangement links TRBV18 to TRBJ2-1, with 8 bases lining up with TRBD2. Looked up from germline, CDR1 is KGHSH and CDR2 is LQKENI. CDR3 length: 15 amino acids. After removal of 1 base from V and 5 bases from J, the junction contained 4 bases not matched to a gene. The CDR3, as DNA: TGTGCCAGCTCACCACTGCGGGGGGATAACAATGAGCAGTTCTTC. Its translation: CASSPLRGDNNEQFF.

This clone appeared once. The chain has TRBV11-2 and TRBJ1-4; D might be TRBD1 (6 bases). The CDR3 loop spans 14 amino acids. Germline lookup yields CDR1 SGHAT and CDR2 FQNNGV. Trimming removed 5 bases at V and 10 bases at J, with 17 bases between. This CDR3 is CASSQLQGMGKLFF. The CDR3 DNA is TGTGCCAGCAGCCAATTACAGGGTATGGGAAAACTGTTTTTT. The complete variable domain, with remaining parts taken from reference TRBV11-2 and TRBJ1-4, reads EAGVAQSPRYKIIEKRQSVAFWCNPISGHATLYWYQQILGQGPKLLIQFQNNGVVDDSQLPKDRFSAERLKGVDSTLKIQPAKLEDSAVYLCASSQLQGMGKLFFGSGTQLSVL.

This clone is a singleton in its sample. This sequence joins TRBV28 and TRBJ2-5; the D gene is possibly TRBD2 (5 bases). The J call could be wrong; TRBJ2-7 is a better fit for the DNA end. CDR3 length: 14 residues. Germline CDR1 reads MDHEN; CDR2 reads SYDVKM. The CDR3 DNA reads as TGTGCCAGCAGTTTTGAGGGTAGGACCTACGAGCAGTACTTC. It is translated as CASSFEGRTYEQYF.

CDR3 sequence reads: CARTGITEAFF. CDR3 DNA: TGTGCCAGAACAGGGATTACTGAAGCTTTCTTT. This chain links TRBV2 with TRBJ1-1; perhaps TRBD1 as D (6 bases). The V gene lost 9 bases and the J gene lost 5 bases, with 10 bases spanning the gap. The CDR3 has 11 amino acids. Germline V gene sequence: CDR1 SNHLY, CDR2 FYNNEI. The full variable domain, rest sourced from reference TRBV2 and TRBJ1-1, is EPEVTQTPSHQVTQMGQEVILRCVPISNHLYFYWYRQILGQKVEFLVSFYNNEISEKSEIFDDQFSVERPDGSNFTLKIRSTKLEDSAMYFCARTGITEAFFGQGTRLTVV.